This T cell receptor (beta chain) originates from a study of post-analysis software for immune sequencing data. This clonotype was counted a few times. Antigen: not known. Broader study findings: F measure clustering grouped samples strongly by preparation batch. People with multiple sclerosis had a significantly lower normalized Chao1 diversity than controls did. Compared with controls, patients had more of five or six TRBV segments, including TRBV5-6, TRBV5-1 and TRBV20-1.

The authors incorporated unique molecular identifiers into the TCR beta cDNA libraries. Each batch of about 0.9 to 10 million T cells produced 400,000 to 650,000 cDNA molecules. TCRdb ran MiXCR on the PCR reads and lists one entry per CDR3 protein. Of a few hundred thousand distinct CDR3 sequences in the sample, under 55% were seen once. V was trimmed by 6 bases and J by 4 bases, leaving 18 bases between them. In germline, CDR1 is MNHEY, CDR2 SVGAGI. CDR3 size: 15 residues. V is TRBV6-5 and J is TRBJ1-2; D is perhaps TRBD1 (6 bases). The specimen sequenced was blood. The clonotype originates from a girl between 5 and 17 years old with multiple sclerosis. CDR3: CASRSSGGSGYGYTF. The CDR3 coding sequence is TGTGCCAGCAGGTCTTCCGGGGGCTCGGGCTATGGCTACACCTTC.